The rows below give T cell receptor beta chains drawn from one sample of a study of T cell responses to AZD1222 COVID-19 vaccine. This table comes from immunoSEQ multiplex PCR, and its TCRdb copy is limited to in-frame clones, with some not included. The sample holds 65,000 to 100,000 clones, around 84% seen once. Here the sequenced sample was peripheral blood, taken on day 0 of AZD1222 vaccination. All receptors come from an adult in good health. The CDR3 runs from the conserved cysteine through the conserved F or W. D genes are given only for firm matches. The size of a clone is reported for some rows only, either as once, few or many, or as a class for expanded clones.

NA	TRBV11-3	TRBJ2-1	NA	TGTGCCAGCAGCCCCTATAGGGGTAATGAGCAGTTCTTC	CASSPYRGNEQFF
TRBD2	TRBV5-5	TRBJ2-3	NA	TGTGCCAGCAGCATACTTAGCGGGGGGGCAGATACGCAGTATTTT	CASSILSGGADTQYF
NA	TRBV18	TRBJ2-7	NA	TGTGCCAGCTCCCTCGACAGGATCACCTACGAGCAGTACTTC	CASSLDRITYEQYF
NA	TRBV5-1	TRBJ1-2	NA	TGCGCCAGCAGCTTGGCTTCGGGGGTTGACTATGGCTACACCTTC	CASSLASGVDYGYTF
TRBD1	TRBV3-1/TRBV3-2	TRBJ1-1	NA	TGTGCCAGCAGCCTGACAGGGGGGAGCACTGAAGCTTTCTTT	CASSLTGGSTEAFF
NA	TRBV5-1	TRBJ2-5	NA	TGCGCCAGCAGCTTGGCCGAAGGTGTTGGGACCCAGTACTTC	CASSLAEGVGTQYF
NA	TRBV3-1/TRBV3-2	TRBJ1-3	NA	TGTGCCAGCAGCCAAGCCAGATCAGGAATCTCTGGAAACACCATATATTTT	CASSQARSGISGNTIYF
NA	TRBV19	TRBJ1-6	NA	TGTGCCAGTGGGACAACCTATAATTCACCCCTCCACTTT	CASGTTYNSPLHF
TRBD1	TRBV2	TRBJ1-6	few	TGTGCCAGCAAGGACAGGGCTAATTCACCCCTCCACTTT	CASKDRANSPLHF
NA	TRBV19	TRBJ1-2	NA	TGTGCCAGTAGTTCGGCGGGACGCGGCTATGGCTACACCTTC	CASSSAGRGYGYTF
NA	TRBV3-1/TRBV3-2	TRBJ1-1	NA	TGTGCCAGCAGCCAAAAAATGGGGGGGATGAACACTGAAGCTTTCTTT	CASSQKMGGMNTEAFF
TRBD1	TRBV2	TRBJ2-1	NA	TGTGCCAGCAGTGTTTCAGGGGGACAAGGTTACAATGAGCAGTTCTTC	CASSVSGGQGYNEQFF
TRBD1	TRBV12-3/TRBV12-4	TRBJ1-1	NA	TGTGCCAGCGTTAAGGGGGCTCTAAAAGCTTTCTTT	CASVKGALKAFF
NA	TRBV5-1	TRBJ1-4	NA	TGCGCCAGCAGCTTGGGGGTCGGGCAGGGAGTTGAAAAACTGTTTTTT	CASSLGVGQGVEKLFF
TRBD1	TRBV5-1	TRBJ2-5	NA	TGCGCCAGCAGCGCGGGACAGGCTCAAGAGACCCAGTACTTC	CASSAGQAQETQYF
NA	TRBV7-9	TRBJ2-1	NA	TGTGCCAGCAGCCCCATTGCAGAGGGTGAGCAGTTCTTC	CASSPIAEGEQFF
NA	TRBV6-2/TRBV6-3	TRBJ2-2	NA	TGTGCCAGCAGTTCACCTTCCTCTTGGACGCTCGGGGAGCTGTTTTTT	CASSSPSSWTLGELFF
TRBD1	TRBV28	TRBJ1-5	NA	TGTGCCACCAGACAGGGTTCCAATCAGCCCCAGCATTTT	CATRQGSNQPQHF
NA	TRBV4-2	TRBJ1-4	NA	TGTGCCAGCAGCCAATATATCACCCTGGGAAGTGAAAAACTGTTTTTT	CASSQYITLGSEKLFF
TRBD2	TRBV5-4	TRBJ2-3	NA	TGTGCCAGCAGCTTGGGACTAGCGGGAACCACAGATACGCAGTATTTT	CASSLGLAGTTDTQYF
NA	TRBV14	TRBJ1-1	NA	TGTGCCAGCAGTTTTGGGGGGGCCCCGAACACTGAAGCTTTCTTT	CASSFGGAPNTEAFF